This entry describes one T cell receptor beta chain. The sample belongs to a study of blood T cell repertoires in COVID-19. CDR1 is MDHEN and CDR2 is SYDVKM in the germline V gene. Trimming cost V 5 bases and J 5 bases, with 9 bases left between them. CDR3 length: 12 residues. Only in-frame clones appear in the TCRdb table, and some are missing; sequencing was by immunoSEQ multiplex PCR. The repertoire holds 250,000 to 300,000 clones, with 70% to 90% as singletons. Participant-given clinical history determined each cohort assignment. The chain recombines TRBV28 with TRBJ2-5; D is uncertain. This TCR derives from a woman aged 45 to 65 who had been exposed to COVID-19. The sequenced material came from PBMCs or T cells enriched from blood (not recorded which). The CDR3 sequence: CASSEQQETQYF. Here the CDR3 DNA reads TGTGCCAGCAGTGAACAGCAGGAGACCCAGTACTTC.